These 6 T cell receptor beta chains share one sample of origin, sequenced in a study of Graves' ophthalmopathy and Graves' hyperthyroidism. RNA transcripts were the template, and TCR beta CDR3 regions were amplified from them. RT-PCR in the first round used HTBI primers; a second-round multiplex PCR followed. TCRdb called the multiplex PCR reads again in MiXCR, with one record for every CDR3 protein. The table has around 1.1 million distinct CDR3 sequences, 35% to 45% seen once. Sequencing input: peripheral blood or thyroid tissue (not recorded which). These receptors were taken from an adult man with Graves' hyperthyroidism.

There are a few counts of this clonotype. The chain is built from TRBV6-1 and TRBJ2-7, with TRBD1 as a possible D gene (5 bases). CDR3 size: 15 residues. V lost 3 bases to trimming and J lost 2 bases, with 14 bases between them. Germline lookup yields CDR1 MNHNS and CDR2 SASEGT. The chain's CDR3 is CASSDLPTVTYEQYF. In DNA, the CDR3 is TGTGCCAGCAGTGACCTTCCGACAGTTACCTACGAGCAGTACTTC.

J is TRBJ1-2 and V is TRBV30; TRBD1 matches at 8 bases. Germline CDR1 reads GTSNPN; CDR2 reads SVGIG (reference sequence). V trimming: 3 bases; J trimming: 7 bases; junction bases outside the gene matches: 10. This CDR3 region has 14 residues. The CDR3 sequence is CAWSGRTGSSGYTF. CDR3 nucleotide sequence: TGTGCCTGGAGCGGAAGGACAGGGAGCTCTGGCTACACCTTC.

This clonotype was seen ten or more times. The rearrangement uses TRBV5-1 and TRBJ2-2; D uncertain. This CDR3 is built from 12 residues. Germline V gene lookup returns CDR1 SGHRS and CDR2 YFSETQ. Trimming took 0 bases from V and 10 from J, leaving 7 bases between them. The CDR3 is CASSLDLEELFF. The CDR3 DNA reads TGCGCCAGCAGCTTGGATCTGGAGGAGCTGTTTTTT.

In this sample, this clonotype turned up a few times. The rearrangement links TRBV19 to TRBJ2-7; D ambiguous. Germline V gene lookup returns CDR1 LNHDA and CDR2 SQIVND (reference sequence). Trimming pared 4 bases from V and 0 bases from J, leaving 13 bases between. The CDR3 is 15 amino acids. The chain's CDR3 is CASSKQPSYSYEQYF. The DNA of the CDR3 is TGTGCCAGTAGTAAGCAGCCAAGTTACTCCTACGAGCAGTACTTC.

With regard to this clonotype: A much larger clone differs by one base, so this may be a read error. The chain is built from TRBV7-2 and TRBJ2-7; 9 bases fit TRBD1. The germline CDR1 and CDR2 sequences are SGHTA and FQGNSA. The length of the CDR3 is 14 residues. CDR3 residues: CASSHRDREYEQYF. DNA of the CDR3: TGCGCCAGCAGCCACCGGGACAGGGAGTACGAGCAGTACTTC.

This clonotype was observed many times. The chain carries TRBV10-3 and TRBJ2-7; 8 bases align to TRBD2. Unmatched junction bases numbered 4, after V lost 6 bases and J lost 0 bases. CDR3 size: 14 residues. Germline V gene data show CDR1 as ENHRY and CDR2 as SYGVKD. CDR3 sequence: CAIRPGLGSYEQYF. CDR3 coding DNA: TGTGCCATCAGGCCGGGACTAGGCTCCTACGAGCAGTACTTC.